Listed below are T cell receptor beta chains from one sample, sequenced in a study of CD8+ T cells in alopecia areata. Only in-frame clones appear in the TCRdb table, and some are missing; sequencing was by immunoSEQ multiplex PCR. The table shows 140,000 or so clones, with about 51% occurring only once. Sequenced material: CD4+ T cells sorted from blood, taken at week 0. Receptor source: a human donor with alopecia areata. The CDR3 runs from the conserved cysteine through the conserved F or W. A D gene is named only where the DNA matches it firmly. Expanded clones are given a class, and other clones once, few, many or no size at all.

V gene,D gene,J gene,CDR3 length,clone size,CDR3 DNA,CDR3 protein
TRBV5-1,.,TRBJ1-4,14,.,TGCGCCAGCAGCTTTCAGGCCTTTAATGAAAAACTGTTTTTT,CASSFQAFNEKLFF
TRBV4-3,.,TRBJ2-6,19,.,TGCGCCAGCAGCCAACGTAACGCGGACGGCTACTCTGGGGCCAACGTCCTGACTTTC,CASSQRNADGYSGANVLTF
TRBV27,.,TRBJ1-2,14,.,TGTGCCAGCAGTTTAGGCACAGGTACCTATGGCTACACCTTC,CASSLGTGTYGYTF
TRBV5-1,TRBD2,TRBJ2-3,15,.,TGCGCCAGCAGCACTAGCGGCCCGAACCCAGATACGCAGTATTTT,CASSTSGPNPDTQYF
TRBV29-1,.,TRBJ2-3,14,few,TGCAGCGTTGAGGGGGCAGGGGGCACAGATACGCAGTATTTT,CSVEGAGGTDTQYF
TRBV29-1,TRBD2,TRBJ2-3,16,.,TGCAGCGTTGAAGATCCGAGCGGGAGTCCCACAGATACGCAGTATTTT,CSVEDPSGSPTDTQYF
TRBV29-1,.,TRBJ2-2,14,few,TGCAGCGGTTACAGGGAGGGAAGCACCGGGGAGCTGTTTTTT,CSGYREGSTGELFF
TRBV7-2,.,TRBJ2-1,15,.,TGTGCCAGCAGCTTGCTAAGCGGAACCTACAATGAGCAGTTCTTC,CASSLLSGTYNEQFF
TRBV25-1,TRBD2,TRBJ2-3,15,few,TGTGCCAGCAGTGAGGGACTAGCGGGAAGAGATACGCAGTATTTT,CASSEGLAGRDTQYF
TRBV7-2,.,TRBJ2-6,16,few,TGTGCCAGCAGCAGGAGGACAGACTCTGGGGCCAACGTCCTGACTTTC,CASSRRTDSGANVLTF
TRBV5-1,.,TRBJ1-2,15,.,TGCGCCAGCAGATTGGATGGGGCGAACGGTTATGGCTACACCTTC,CASRLDGANGYGYTF
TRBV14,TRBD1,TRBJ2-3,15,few,TGTGCCAGCAGTCGGACAGGGAAGGGCACAGATACGCAGTATTTT,CASSRTGKGTDTQYF
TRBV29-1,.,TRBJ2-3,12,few,TGCAGCGGGGACGGGGGCACAGATACGCAGTATTTT,CSGDGGTDTQYF
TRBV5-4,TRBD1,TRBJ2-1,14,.,TGTGCCAGCAGCTTCGGGACAGGGCTCAATGAGCAGTTCTTC,CASSFGTGLNEQFF
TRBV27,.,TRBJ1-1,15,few,TGTGCCAGCAGTTCTCATCAAACGGGGAACACTGAAGCTTTCTTT,CASSSHQTGNTEAFF
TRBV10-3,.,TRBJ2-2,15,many,TGTGCCATCAGTACACAGGAGCCGGGCACCGGGGAGCTGTTTTTT,CAISTQEPGTGELFF
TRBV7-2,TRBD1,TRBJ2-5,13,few,TGTGCCAGCAGCTTCGGACAGGGGGAGACCCAGTACTTC,CASSFGQGETQYF
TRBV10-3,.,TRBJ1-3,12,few,TGTGCCATCAGTGAATACCCGGGGGGCCAGGCTTTT,CAISEYPGGQAF
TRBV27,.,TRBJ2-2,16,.,TGTGCCAGCAGTTCCACTCCGGGGGCGAACACCGGGGAGCTGTTTTTT,CASSSTPGANTGELFF
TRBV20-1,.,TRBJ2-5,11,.,TGCAGTGCTAGAGTGGTGGAGACCCAGTACTTC,CSARVVETQYF
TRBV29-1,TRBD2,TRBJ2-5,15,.,TGCAGCCTTCTCGGCGGGAGAGCCGGGGGGGAGACCCAGTACTTC,CSLLGGRAGGETQYF
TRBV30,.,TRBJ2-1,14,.,TGTGCCTGGAAGGCGAAGGGGTCAGGCAATGAGCAGTTCTTC,CAWKAKGSGNEQFF
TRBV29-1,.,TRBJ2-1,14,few,TGCAGCGCCGTCGGAGGATTAGGGTACAATGAGCAGTTCTTC,CSAVGGLGYNEQFF
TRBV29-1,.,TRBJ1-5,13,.,TGCAGCGTCGGACGGGGCTGGGATCAGCCCCAGCATTTT,CSVGRGWDQPQHF
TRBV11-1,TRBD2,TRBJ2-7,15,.,TGTGCCAGCAGCTTAGCCGGGACTAGCGGACACGAGCAGTACTTC,CASSLAGTSGHEQYF
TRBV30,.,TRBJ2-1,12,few,TGTGCCTGGAGTGCTCAGTACTATGAGCAGTTCTTC,CAWSAQYYEQFF